This is a list of T cell receptor beta chains from one sample in a study of control samples from healthy donors and cancer patients. Here immunoSEQ multiplex PCR was the method, and the copy in TCRdb shows in-frame clones only, minus some. The repertoire includes around 100,000 clones, 75% to 90% of them detected once, and about 20% sits in the top ten. The sequenced sample was PBMCs. Receptors were obtained from a man in his sixties with lung cancer. The CDR3 runs from the conserved cysteine through the conserved F or W. A D gene is named only where the DNA matches it firmly. The listing skips clone size in some rows; elsewhere it reads once, few, many or a size class.

V gene,clone size,D gene,J gene,CDR3 DNA,CDR3 protein
TRBV5-4,-,-,TRBJ1-4,TGTGCCAGCAGGGGACAATCGGGGGATGAAAAACTGTTTTTT,CASRGQSGDEKLFF
TRBV6-5,-,-,TRBJ2-3,TGTGCCAGCAGGGCACAGGGCTGGGTAGAAGATACGCAGTATTTT,CASRAQGWVEDTQYF
TRBV25-1,-,-,TRBJ2-5,TGTGCCAGCAGTGAAATCTGGGGGGCGCGTTTTCAAGAGACCCAGTACTTC,CASSEIWGARFQETQYF
TRBV24-1,-,-,TRBJ2-5,TGTGCCACCAGTGATTCTACAGGAAGAGAGACCCAGTACTTC,CATSDSTGRETQYF
TRBV7-9,-,-,TRBJ2-4,TGTGCCAGCAGCACCCTAGCCAAAAACATTCAGTACTTC,CASSTLAKNIQYF
TRBV7-9,-,TRBD2,TRBJ2-5,TGTGCCAGCAGCTTAGCGGGACTAGCGGGGGGGCCCCAAGAGACCCAGTACTTC,CASSLAGLAGGPQETQYF
TRBV5-4,-,TRBD1,TRBJ2-1,TGTGCCAGCACCTTACCGGGACAGTACAATGAGCAGTTCTTC,CASTLPGQYNEQFF
TRBV29-1,-,-,TRBJ2-7,TGCAGCGTCTCTCCGCCGGACAGCTCCTACGAGCAGTACTTC,CSVSPPDSSYEQYF
TRBV5-1,-,TRBD2,TRBJ2-2,TGCGCCAGCAGCTTGGCCGAGCGGGGCCGGGAGCTGTTTTTT,CASSLAERGRELFF
TRBV18,-,TRBD1,TRBJ1-2,TGTGCCAGCTCACCGGGACAGGGGGACTATGGCTACACCTTC,CASSPGQGDYGYTF
TRBV4-1,-,-,TRBJ1-5,TGCGCCAGCAGCGGACAGAGCAATCAGCCCCAGCATTTT,CASSGQSNQPQHF
TRBV7-3,-,TRBD2,TRBJ2-1,TGTGCCAGCAGCTTCGGCGGGGGGGGGAATGAGCAGTTCTTC,CASSFGGGGNEQFF
TRBV5-4,-,TRBD1,TRBJ1-2,TGTGCCAGCAGCTTGGCCCGACAGGGCTATGGCTACACCTTC,CASSLARQGYGYTF
TRBV20-1,medium-sized,TRBD2,TRBJ2-3,TGCAGTGCTAGTCTAGCGGGGGATGAAGATACGCAGTATTTT,CSASLAGDEDTQYF
TRBV18,-,TRBD1,TRBJ1-1,TGTGCCAGCTCACCACGACTGGGACAGATGAACACTGAAGCTTTCTTT,CASSPRLGQMNTEAFF
TRBV30,-,-,TRBJ2-3,TGTGCCTGGAGTCTTGGGTTGGGAAAAGGCACAGATACGCAGTATTTT,CAWSLGLGKGTDTQYF
TRBV15,-,-,TRBJ1-6,TGTGCCACCAGCAGAGAGGGTATGGATCCCCTCCACTTT,CATSREGMDPLHF
TRBV27,-,TRBD1,TRBJ1-4,TGTGCCAGCGCTAACCTGGACAGGGGCCCCACTAATGAAAAACTGTTTTTT,CASANLDRGPTNEKLFF
TRBV7-2,-,TRBD2,TRBJ2-1,TGTGCCAGCAGCTTAAGTAGCGGGGCCACCTACAATGAGCAGTTCTTC,CASSLSSGATYNEQFF
TRBV30,once,TRBD1,TRBJ1-1,TGTGCCTGGAGTGTATTCAGGGGGCAGACTGAAGCTTTCTTT,CAWSVFRGQTEAFF
TRBV11-2,-,TRBD1,TRBJ1-1,TGTGCCAGCAGCCCCCGGACAGGATTGAACACTGAAGCTTTCTTT,CASSPRTGLNTEAFF
TRBV29-1,once,-,TRBJ2-7,TGCAGCGTTGAAGGTCTTGGGGCCAGACATTCCTACGAGCAGTACTTC,CSVEGLGARHSYEQYF
TRBV18,-,-,TRBJ2-1,TGTGCCAGCTCACCACCGGTCGGCCGGCGAAGTGAGCAGTTCTTC,CASSPPVGRRSEQFF
TRBV15,-,TRBD1,TRBJ2-7,TGTGCCACCAGGAAAACAGGGGGGACCTACGAGCAGTACTTC,CATRKTGGTYEQYF
TRBV7-9,few,TRBD1,TRBJ2-7,TGTGCCAGCAGCTTAGCGGGGGACAGGGGGTACGAGCAGTACTTC,CASSLAGDRGYEQYF
TRBV14,-,-,TRBJ1-3,TGTGCCAGCAGCCAAGGTCCCATTGGAAACACCATATATTTT,CASSQGPIGNTIYF
TRBV2,-,-,TRBJ1-5,TGTGCCAGCAGTGTAGGGGGTAGCAATCAGCCCCAGCATTTT,CASSVGGSNQPQHF
TRBV4-1,-,TRBD1,TRBJ1-1,TGCGCCAGCAGCCAAGGGACAGGGTATGGGACTGAAGCTTTCTTT,CASSQGTGYGTEAFF
TRBV5-6,-,-,TRBJ2-7,TGTGCCAGCAGCTTGGCGGTGGTGGGCGGCTACGAGCAGTACTTC,CASSLAVVGGYEQYF
TRBV11-3,-,-,TRBJ2-2,TGTGCCAGCAGCTTAGTGTCGGCCGCCGGGGTCCTTTACACCGGGGAGCTGTTTTTT,CASSLVSAAGVLYTGELFF
TRBV18,-,-,TRBJ1-2,TGTGCCAGCTCACCTACGGCTGGACAGTCCCTTGAGGGCTACACCTTC,CASSPTAGQSLEGYTF
TRBV20-1,-,-,TRBJ2-2,TGCAGTGCTAGTCCGAGCAGCCCACGAAGTACCGGGGAGCTGTTTTTT,CSASPSSPRSTGELFF
TRBV29-1,medium-sized,-,TRBJ1-2,TGCAGCGTTGAATGGGAAAGTGGCTACACCTTC,CSVEWESGYTF
TRBV19,-,-,TRBJ2-5,TGTGCCAGTAGTACGGGACGGGGGGCAATTGAGACCCAGTACTTC,CASSTGRGAIETQYF
TRBV9,-,-,TRBJ2-3,TGTGCCAGCAGCGTAGAGTCGAGTCCTGGTACGCAGTATTTT,CASSVESSPGTQYF
TRBV5-4,-,TRBD1,TRBJ2-1,TGTGCCAGCAGCCGACAGGGTTCAAGCTCCTACAATGAGCAGTTCTTC,CASSRQGSSSYNEQFF
TRBV7-9,once,TRBD1,TRBJ1-6,TGTGCCAGCAGCTTAGAAACAGGGGGTAATTCACCCCTCCACTTT,CASSLETGGNSPLHF
TRBV6-5,-,TRBD1,TRBJ2-2,TGTGCCAGCATCCCGTACAGGGGGAACACCGGGGAGCTGTTTTTT,CASIPYRGNTGELFF
TRBV5-1,-,-,TRBJ2-3,TGCGCCAGCAGCTTGTCGACTCCAAGAGATACGCAGTATTTT,CASSLSTPRDTQYF
TRBV27,-,TRBD1,TRBJ1-2,TGTGCCAGCAGTACAGTGACAGGGGCTGATGGCTACACCTTC,CASSTVTGADGYTF
TRBV15,-,-,TRBJ1-5,TGTGCCACCAGCTCTAGGTCCGGCAATCAGCCCCAGCATTTT,CATSSRSGNQPQHF